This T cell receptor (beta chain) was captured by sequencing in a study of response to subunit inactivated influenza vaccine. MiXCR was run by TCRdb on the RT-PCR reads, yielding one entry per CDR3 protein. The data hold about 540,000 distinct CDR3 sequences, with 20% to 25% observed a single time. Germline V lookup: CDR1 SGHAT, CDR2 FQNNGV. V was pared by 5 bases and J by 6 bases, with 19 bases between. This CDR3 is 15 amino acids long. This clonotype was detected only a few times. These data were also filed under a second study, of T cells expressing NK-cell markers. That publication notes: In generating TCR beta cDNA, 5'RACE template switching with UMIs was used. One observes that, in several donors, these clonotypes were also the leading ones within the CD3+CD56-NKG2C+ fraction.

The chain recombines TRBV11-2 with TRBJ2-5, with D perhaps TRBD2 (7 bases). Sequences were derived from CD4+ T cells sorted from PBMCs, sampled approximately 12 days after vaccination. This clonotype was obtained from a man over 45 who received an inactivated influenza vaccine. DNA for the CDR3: TGTGCCAGCAGCGCCGGGGGGCGTTGGGGGAAGACCCAGTACTTC. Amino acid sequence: CASSAGGRWGKTQYF.